The 18 T cell receptor beta chains given below trace back to one sample, sequenced in a study of siplizumab effects on memory and regulatory T cells. Clones were read by immunoSEQ multiplex PCR, and TCRdb kept only the in-frame ones, dropping some. This sample yields 70,000 to 95,000 clones, of which under 95% are seen a single time; approximately 7.1% belongs to the top ten. Source material: CD8+ T cells sorted from blood. The receptors were sampled from a human donor in good health.

The J gene is TRBJ2-6, the V gene TRBV9; 7 bases line up with TRBD1. The germline V gene encodes CDR1 SGDLS and CDR2 YYNGEE. The CDR3 spans 18 residues. V shed 1 base and J 3 bases; nucleotides not matched to a gene: 10. The CDR3 DNA follows: TGTGCCAGCAGCGTATCAAAGGCAGGGGGACGTGGGGCCAACGTCCTGACTTTC. As protein: CASSVSKAGGRGANVLTF.

The chain carries TRBV7-9 and TRBJ2-7, with D unresolved. Germline CDR1 SEHNR, CDR2 FQNEAQ (reference sequence). The V gene lost 5 bases and the J gene lost 3 bases, with 14 bases spanning the gap. This CDR3 has 14 amino acids. Here the CDR3 DNA reads TGTGCCAGCAGCCGGAGTCCTAGGGTCTACGAGCAGTACTTC. This sequence encodes CASSRSPRVYEQYF.

The V and J genes are TRBV15 and TRBJ2-1; maybe TRBD2 (6 bases). The CDR3 runs to 14 residues. V was pared by 1 base and J by 10 bases, with 14 bases between. From germline, CDR1 is LNHNV and CDR2 YYDKDF (reference sequence). Here the CDR3 reads CATSRVPGGWEQFF. CDR3 DNA sequence: TGTGCCACCAGCAGAGTCCCTGGGGGGTGGGAGCAGTTCTTC.

V gene TRBV6-5 combines with J gene TRBJ2-7, with D uncertain. The germline gives CDR1 MNHEY, CDR2 SVGAGI. The CDR3 length is 15 residues. The ends were cut back, 0 bases at V and 1 base at J, with 10 bases in the middle. CDR3 amino acids: CASSYSPLDSYEQYF. In DNA form, the CDR3 reads TGTGCCAGCAGTTACTCGCCACTGGATTCCTACGAGCAGTACTTC.

V usage is TRBV30 and J usage is TRBJ2-1; 7 bases align to TRBD1. Germline V gene lookup returns CDR1 GTSNPN and CDR2 SVGIG (reference sequence). Losses at the gene ends were 2 bases for V and 3 bases for J; bases not matched to a gene: 16. The CDR3 runs 18 residues. The CDR3 loop is CAWSRRNRGAGIYNEQFF. The CDR3, as DNA: TGTGCCTGGAGTAGAAGAAACAGGGGCGCGGGTATCTACAATGAGCAGTTCTTC.

V is TRBV9 and J is TRBJ2-3, with D perhaps given as TRBD1 or TRBD2 (5 bases each). The CDR3 consists of 15 residues. Per germline, CDR1 SGDLS and CDR2 YYNGEE. Trimming took 4 bases from V and 2 from J, leaving 14 bases between them. CDR3 in amino acids: CASSPAGTPTDTQYF. The CDR3 nucleotides are TGTGCCAGCAGCCCAGCCGGGACCCCCACAGATACGCAGTATTTT.

The chain carries TRBV7-6 and TRBJ1-1, with D possibly being TRBD1 (5 bases). CDR1 is SGHVS, CDR2 FNYEAQ, per germline. V was cut by 2 bases and J by 0 bases, with 10 bases left in between. This CDR3 has 15 amino acids. CDR3 sequence (DNA): TGTGCCAGCAGCTTATCGGGGCCGTTGAACACTGAAGCTTTCTTT. Encoded protein: CASSLSGPLNTEAFF.

CDR3 protein: CASGLGQNTEAFF. CDR3 DNA: TGTGCCAGCGGCTTAGGGCAAAACACTGAAGCTTTCTTT. The V call is TRBV27, the J call TRBJ1-1, with D hard to call. Germline lookup yields CDR1 MNHEY and CDR2 SMNVEV (reference sequence). This CDR3 comprises 13 residues. Trimming shortened V by 8 bases and J by 2 bases, and 12 bases separated the two germline ends.

The CDR3 DNA reads as TGTGCCAGCAGTTTATCGCCTCGGGACAGATATGGCTACACCTTC. This codes for CASSLSPRDRYGYTF. The V gene is TRBV27, the J gene TRBJ1-2; the match to TRBD1 covers 7 bases. The V gene's germline CDR1 is MNHEY and CDR2 SMNVEV (reference sequence). V lost 0 bases to trimming and J lost 5 bases; unmatched junction nucleotides: 6. The CDR3 covers 15 residues.

The chain links TRBV9 to TRBJ2-5, with TRBD2 matching 11 bases. This CDR3 contains 16 residues. With 3 bases clipped from V and 7 bases from J, the junction kept 11 bases outside the gene matches. Germline V gene lookup returns CDR1 SGDLS and CDR2 YYNGEE. CDR3 region: CASSALAGGPGRTQYF. In DNA, the CDR3 is TGTGCCAGCAGCGCTTTAGCGGGGGGGCCCGGGAGGACCCAGTACTTC.

V is TRBV11-2 and J is TRBJ1-6; TRBD1 aligns across 7 bases. The CDR3 loop spans 14 amino acids. V dropped 4 bases and J dropped 3; count of bases not matched to a gene: 0. Germline CDR1 SGHAT, CDR2 FQNNGV. The CDR3 region has the DNA TGTGCCAGCAGCTGGGACAGCTATAATTCACCCCTCCACTTT. Its protein product is CASSWDSYNSPLHF.

The rearrangement links TRBV11-2 to TRBJ2-5; D may be TRBD2 (6 bases). CDR1 and CDR2 (germline): SGHAT, FQNNGV. The germline V and J ends were trimmed by 5 bases and 5 bases, with 18 bases remaining between them. The CDR3 runs to 15 residues. The CDR3, as DNA: TGTGCCAGCAGCCCATGGACCGGGAGCGCGGAGACCCAGTACTTC. As protein: CASSPWTGSAETQYF.

The chain combines TRBV19 with TRBJ2-5, with 7 bases lining up with TRBD2. V lost 3 bases to trimming and J lost 5 bases; unmatched junction nucleotides: 9. Germline CDR1 LNHDA, CDR2 SQIVND (reference sequence). This CDR3 is 15 amino acids long. CDR3 bases: TGTGCCAGTAGTATCGGGAGTAGCGGGCGGGAGACCCAGTACTTC. Its translation is CASSIGSSGRETQYF. Variable domain in full (rest from reference TRBV19 and TRBJ2-5): DGGITQSPKYLFRKEGQNVTLSCEQNLNHDAMYWYRQDPGQGLRLIYYSQIVNDFQKGDIAEGYSVSREKKESFPLTVTSAQKNPTAFYLCASSIGSSGRETQYFGPGTRLLVL.

The CDR3 nucleotides are TGTGCCAGCAGCGGTCAACTAGCGGGAGGGTCCTACAATGAGCAGTTCTTC. Amino acids: CASSGQLAGGSYNEQFF. The rearrangement joins TRBV9 to TRBJ2-1, with 13 bases that match TRBD2. CDR3 length equals 17 residues. In germline, CDR1 is SGDLS, CDR2 YYNGEE. Trimming removed 3 bases from V and 1 base from J; junction bases left unmatched: 4.

This chain connects TRBV30 to TRBJ2-1; D is uncertain. Trimming removed 3 bases from V and 6 bases from J, with 3 bases in between. CDR1 is GTSNPN and CDR2 is SVGIG in the germline V gene (reference sequence). CDR3 size: 10 residues. In DNA, the CDR3 is TGTGCCTGGAGCATCAATGAGCAGTTCTTC. Translation gives CAWSINEQFF.

The count of this clone is one. V gene TRBV14 combines with J gene TRBJ2-3; D remains unclear. Germline values: CDR1 SGHDN, CDR2 FVKESK. This CDR3 contains 14 residues. V gave up 1 base and J gave up 2 bases, with 7 bases separating them. In nucleotides, the CDR3 is TGTGCCAGCAGCCAAGTTCCGGTCACAGATACGCAGTATTTT. Encoded protein: CASSQVPVTDTQYF.

This clone was seen a single time. This sequence joins TRBV7-3 and TRBJ1-1, with D perhaps matching TRBD1 (5 bases). V lost 2 bases to trimming and J lost 3 bases, with 10 bases between them. Germline assignment: CDR1 SGHTA and CDR2 FQGTGA. CDR3 length: 14 amino acids. The CDR3 nucleotides are TGTGCCAGCAGCTTATCAGGGTCGTACACTGAAGCTTTCTTT. This translates into CASSLSGSYTEAFF.

The chain combines TRBV9 with TRBJ1-6, with a possible D match to TRBD1 (5 bases). Trimming pared 3 bases from V and 1 base from J, leaving 5 bases between. CDR1 and CDR2 (germline): SGDLS, YYNGEE. The CDR3 is made up of 14 amino acids. The CDR3 loop reads CASSGTSYNSPLHF. The CDR3 DNA is TGTGCCAGCAGCGGGACATCCTATAATTCACCCCTCCACTTT.